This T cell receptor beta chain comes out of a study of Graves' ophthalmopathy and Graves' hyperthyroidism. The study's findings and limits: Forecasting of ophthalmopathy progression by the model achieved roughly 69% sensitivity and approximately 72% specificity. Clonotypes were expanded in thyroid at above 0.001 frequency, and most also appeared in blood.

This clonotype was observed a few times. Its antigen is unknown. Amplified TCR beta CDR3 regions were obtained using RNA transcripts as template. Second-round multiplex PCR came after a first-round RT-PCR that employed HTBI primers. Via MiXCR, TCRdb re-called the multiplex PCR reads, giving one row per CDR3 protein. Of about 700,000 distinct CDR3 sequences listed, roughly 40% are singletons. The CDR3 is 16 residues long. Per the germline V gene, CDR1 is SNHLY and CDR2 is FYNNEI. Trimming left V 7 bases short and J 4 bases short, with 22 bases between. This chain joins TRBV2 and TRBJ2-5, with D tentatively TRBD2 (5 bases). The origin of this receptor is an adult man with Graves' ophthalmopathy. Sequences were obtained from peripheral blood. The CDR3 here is CASMFPGSLRGETQYF. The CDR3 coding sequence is TGTGCCAGCATGTTCCCCGGATCGTTACGGGGAGAGACCCAGTACTTC.